There are many counts of the clone carrying this TCR beta chain. Its target is not known. Germline CDR1 is LGHNA and CDR2 is YNFKEQ. The CDR3 totals 19 residues. Deletions cut 0 bases from V and 0 bases from J, with 15 bases between. Indicated time point: longitudinal time-point 1 (baseline). Libraries used 2 million unsorted PBMCs kept frozen in RNAlater. Over 170 million TCR-beta sequences from 15-18 subjects came out of each sequencing run. In TCRdb, the 5' RACE reads were re-called with MiXCR into one record per CDR3 protein. The table includes approximately 46,000 distinct CDR3 sequences, about 9.1% detected once. This sample was taken from a study of neurological immune-mediated disorders. Study results and caveats: None of the CDR3 amino acid sequences in expanded clones turned up in more than one subject, which points to private repertoires in all groups.

The sequence was obtained from a woman in her forties in good health. Material: PBMCs. The chain recombines TRBV4-2 with TRBJ1-6; TRBD1 might be the D (6 bases). The CDR3 here is CASSQDETGVLSYNSPLHF. The CDR3 region has the DNA TGTGCCAGCAGCCAAGATGAGACAGGAGTCCTCTCCTATAATTCACCCCTCCACTTT.